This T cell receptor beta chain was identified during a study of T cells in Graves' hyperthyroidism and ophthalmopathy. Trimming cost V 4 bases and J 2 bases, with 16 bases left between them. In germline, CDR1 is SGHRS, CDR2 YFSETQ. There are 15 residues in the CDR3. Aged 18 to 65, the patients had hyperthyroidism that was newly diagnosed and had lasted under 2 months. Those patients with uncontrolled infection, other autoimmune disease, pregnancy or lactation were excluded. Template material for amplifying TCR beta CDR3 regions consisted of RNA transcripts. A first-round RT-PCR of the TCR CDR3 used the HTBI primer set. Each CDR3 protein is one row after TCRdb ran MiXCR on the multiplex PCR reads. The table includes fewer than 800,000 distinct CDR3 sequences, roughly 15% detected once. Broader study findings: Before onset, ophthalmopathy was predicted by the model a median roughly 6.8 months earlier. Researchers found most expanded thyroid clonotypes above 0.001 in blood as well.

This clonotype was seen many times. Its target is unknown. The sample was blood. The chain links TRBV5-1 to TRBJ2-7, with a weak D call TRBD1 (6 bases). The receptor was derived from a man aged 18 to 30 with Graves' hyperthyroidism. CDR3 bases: TGCGCCAGCAGCCCAGCCGGGACAAGCACCTACGAGCAGTACTTC. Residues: CASSPAGTSTYEQYF.